This TCR beta chain was sequenced for a study of Graves' ophthalmopathy and Graves' hyperthyroidism. Study information: Cases classed as stable hyperthyroidism had no ophthalmopathy within 18 months of follow-up.

Amplifying from RNA transcripts, the study obtained TCR beta CDR3 regions. The workflow started with a first-round RT-PCR run with HTBI primers and then moved on to a second-round multiplex PCR. Each CDR3 protein is one row after TCRdb ran MiXCR on the multiplex PCR reads. The repertoire consists of 1 million to 1.3 million distinct CDR3 sequences, with 35% to 40% occurring once and the leading ten covering 11%. The hyperthyroidism patients had a new diagnosis of under 2 months' duration and were aged 18 to 65. Certain patients, namely those with other autoimmune diseases, uncontrolled infections, pregnancy or lactation, were excluded. The sample holds one count of this clonotype. Its antigen is unknown. Sequence at one end of the junction differs from germline and may be a read error. Points from the study as a whole: Most thyroid-expanded clonotypes exceeding 0.001 frequency were also found in blood.

Sequencing input: peripheral blood or thyroid tissue (not recorded which). This sequence was found in an adult man with Graves' hyperthyroidism.

The CDR3 DNA sequence: TGCGCCAGCAGCCACCGTAATGACTACGAGCAGTACTTC. Its protein is CASSHRNDYEQYF. The chain recombines TRBV7-8 with TRBJ2-7; no firm D call. The germline V gene has CDR1 SGHVS and CDR2 FQNEAQ. There are 13 residues in the CDR3.